This TCR beta chain stems from a study of blood T cell repertoires in COVID-19. The overall study: The origin of the acute and convalescent COVID-19 samples was the United States, Italy and Spain. PBMCs, B-cell-depleted T cells, or T cells provided the cDNA or gDNA that made up the material.

Trimming took 2 bases from V and 0 from J, leaving 5 bases between them. The CDR3 spans 15 residues. Germline-derived CDR1 and CDR2 are MNHEY and SVGEGT. As processed by the authors: Amplification of reference gene primers provided the estimated nucleated cell counts. Sequencing used immunoSEQ multiplex PCR; TCRdb keeps in-frame clones, though not all of them. D and trimming come from the DNA, and the V and J calls and clone size come from that table. The sample has approximately 150,000 clones, more than 75% seen once. The sample was peripheral blood. J is TRBJ2-6 and V is TRBV6-2 or TRBV6-3; the D is unclear. This clonotype was obtained from a man in his fifties who had recovered from COVID-19. This CDR3 reads CASSYTSSGANVLTF. In nucleotides, the CDR3 is TGTGCCAGCAGTTACACCAGCTCTGGGGCCAACGTCCTGACTTTC.